Listed below are T cell receptor beta chains from one sample, sequenced in a study of regulatory T cells in long-lasting Graves disease. TCRdb itself ran the multiplex PCR reads through MiXCR, one entry per CDR3 protein. Found here are about 660,000 distinct CDR3 sequences, about 30% of them singletons; the top ten hold around 42%. The sample here was peripheral blood mononuclear cells (PBMCs), taken when the disease was refractory, from a patient treated with antithyroid drugs. All receptors derive from a female donor with Graves disease. Each CDR3 is given with its conserved first and last residue. A D gene is named only where the DNA matches it firmly. Clone size is given for some rows only: seen once, a few or many times, or a class if the clone is expanded.

size	V	J	D	DNA	CDR3
few	TRBV7-2	TRBJ2-7	.	TGTGCCAGCAGCACTCTTAGGGAGCAGTACTTC	CASSTLREQYF
once	TRBV30	TRBJ1-5	.	TGTGCCTGGAGTTCCCAGGGAAATCAGCCCCAGCATTTT	CAWSSQGNQPQHF
few	TRBV20-1	TRBJ2-5	TRBD2	TGCAGTGCTAGTCGGCTAGCGGGAGGGGAGACCCAGTACTTC	CSASRLAGGETQYF
few	TRBV11-2	TRBJ1-2	.	TGTGCCAGCAGCTTCGGACAGATATCTTCTGGTGGCTACACCTTC	CASSFGQISSGGYTF
few	TRBV6-1	TRBJ1-5	TRBD1	TGTGCCAGCAGCCGCGGACAGGGGGGCAATCAGCCCCAGCATTTT	CASSRGQGGNQPQHF
.	TRBV3-1	TRBJ2-4	TRBD2	TGTGCCAGCAGCCAAGAGGGGGTGGGCGGGAGAGAAGCCAAAAACATTCAGTACTTC	CASSQEGVGGREAKNIQYF
few	TRBV20-1	TRBJ1-6	.	TGCAGTGCTAGAGTGGAAGCAACATCGCAGGGTAGTTCACCCCTCCACTTT	CSARVEATSQGSSPLHF
few	TRBV9	TRBJ1-2	TRBD1	TGTGCCAGCAGCCCCAGACAGGGTTGGGGCTATGGCTACACCTTC	CASSPRQGWGYGYTF
.	TRBV11-2	TRBJ2-7	TRBD2	TGTGCCAGCAGCTTAGGGTTGGCCGGGAGGGCCTGGCAGTACTTC	CASSLGLAGRAWQYF
.	TRBV20-1	TRBJ2-1	TRBD1	TGCAGTGCTAGGGCCGGGACAGGCGAAAACCTTCAGTTCTTC	CSARAGTGENLQFF
.	TRBV12-3/TRBV12-4	TRBJ1-2	TRBD1	TGTGCCAGCAGTTGGTCGACAGGGGGCAACTATGGCTACACCTTC	CASSWSTGGNYGYTF
few	TRBV10-3	TRBJ2-7	.	TGTGCCATCGGGCGAATTTACGAGCAGTACTTC	CAIGRIYEQYF
many	TRBV12-5	TRBJ2-7	TRBD1	TGTGCTAGTGGTTTGGTACTGGGACAGGGGTCATACGAGCAGTACTTC	CASGLVLGQGSYEQYF
.	TRBV6-1	TRBJ1-3	.	TGTGCCAGCAGTCCGCCCGCGCGGACAGCTTCTGGAAACACCATATATTTT	CASSPPARTASGNTIYF
.	TRBV6-2/TRBV6-3	TRBJ1-5	.	TGTGCCAGCAGACCGGGACAAGAGTATAGCAATCAGCCCCAGCATTTT	CASRPGQEYSNQPQHF
few	TRBV29-1	TRBJ1-2	.	TGCAGCGTTGTGAGGGACGGGAACTATGGCTACACCTTC	CSVVRDGNYGYTF
many	TRBV2	TRBJ2-3	TRBD2	TGTGCCAGCGGACTAGCGGGAACTGCCTCAGATACGCAGTATTTT	CASGLAGTASDTQYF
.	TRBV29-1	TRBJ2-3	TRBD2	TGCAGCGTTGTGGGGGGCGCGACTAGCGGTACAGATACGCAGTATTTT	CSVVGGATSGTDTQYF
few	TRBV19	TRBJ2-5	.	TGTGCCAGTAGTACCCAGGGGAGGGCAGAGACCCAGTACTTC	CASSTQGRAETQYF
.	TRBV2	TRBJ2-1	.	TGTGCCAGCACTCAAGGGTGGGGACCCCTATATGAGCAGTTCTTC	CASTQGWGPLYEQFF
.	TRBV9	TRBJ2-7	.	TGTGCCAGCAGCGTAGTACCCGACTACGAGCAGTACTTC	CASSVVPDYEQYF
.	TRBV29-1	TRBJ1-1	.	TGCAGCGTCATTCAGGGCACGGGCCGTGAAGCTTTCTTT	CSVIQGTGREAFF